A selection of T cell receptor beta chains follows, all from one sample in a study of blood T cells in healthy people across ages. Each CDR3 protein is one row after TCRdb ran MiXCR on the 5' RACE reads. Of about 1,500,000 distinct CDR3 sequences listed, over 25% were seen once; the top ten hold more than 6%. Sequenced material: blood. The source of these receptors is a woman in her twenties or thirties in good health. The CDR3 runs from the conserved cysteine through the conserved F or W. The D gene is left open where the match is weak. Rows may omit the clone size; those that give it use once, few, many or a size class.

abundance: many; v_gene: TRBV5-1; d_gene: .; j_gene: TRBJ2-7; CDR3aa: CASSLAGQGTIYEQYF; CDR3nt: TGCGCCAGCAGCTTGGCTGGGCAGGGGACCATCTACGAGCAGTACTTC
abundance: many; v_gene: TRBV28; d_gene: .; j_gene: TRBJ2-7; CDR3aa: CASRPSTLYEQYF; CDR3nt: TGTGCCAGCAGGCCCTCCACTCTCTACGAGCAGTACTTC
abundance: .; v_gene: TRBV5-1; d_gene: .; j_gene: TRBJ2-4; CDR3aa: CASSPSPGENIQYF; CDR3nt: TGCGCCAGCAGCCCCTCTCCTGGGGAAAACATTCAGTACTTC
abundance: .; v_gene: TRBV7-2; d_gene: TRBD2; j_gene: TRBJ2-4; CDR3aa: CASSSGLDRQYF; CDR3nt: TGTGCCAGCAGCTCCGGACTAGATAGGCAGTACTTC
abundance: .; v_gene: TRBV7-2; d_gene: .; j_gene: TRBJ1-2; CDR3aa: CASSLDLGDIYGYTF; CDR3nt: TGTGCCAGCAGCTTAGATCTAGGAGACATCTATGGCTACACCTTC
abundance: .; v_gene: TRBV7-2; d_gene: .; j_gene: TRBJ1-6; CDR3aa: CASSLEQASYNSPLHF; CDR3nt: TGTGCCAGCAGCTTAGAACAGGCCTCCTATAATTCACCCCTCCACTTT
abundance: .; v_gene: TRBV28; d_gene: .; j_gene: TRBJ2-2; CDR3aa: CASSFPVNTGELFF; CDR3nt: TGTGCCAGCAGTTTTCCAGTGAACACCGGGGAGCTGTTTTTT
abundance: few; v_gene: TRBV2; d_gene: .; j_gene: TRBJ1-2; CDR3aa: CASSPDLDYGYTF; CDR3nt: TGTGCCAGCAGTCCGGACTTAGACTATGGCTACACCTTC
abundance: .; v_gene: TRBV7-9; d_gene: TRBD2; j_gene: TRBJ2-3; CDR3aa: CASSFQAGSTDTQYF; CDR3nt: TGTGCCAGCAGCTTTCAAGCGGGGAGCACAGATACGCAGTATTTT
abundance: .; v_gene: TRBV20-1; d_gene: TRBD2; j_gene: TRBJ2-1; CDR3aa: CSAKRGRALTNNEQFF; CDR3nt: TGCAGTGCTAAGCGCGGGAGGGCCCTTACGAACAATGAGCAGTTCTTC
abundance: .; v_gene: TRBV3-1; d_gene: TRBD2; j_gene: TRBJ2-1; CDR3aa: CASSQDLARGAYNKQFF; CDR3nt: TGTGCCAGCAGCCAAGATCTGGCGCGGGGGGCCTACAATAAGCAGTTCTTC
abundance: many; v_gene: TRBV29-1; d_gene: TRBD2; j_gene: TRBJ2-5; CDR3aa: CSVGGEETQYF; CDR3nt: TGCAGCGTCGGGGGGGAAGAGACCCAGTACTTC
abundance: .; v_gene: TRBV9; d_gene: .; j_gene: TRBJ1-1; CDR3aa: CASSPAARNTEAFF; CDR3nt: TGTGCCAGCAGCCCAGCTGCCAGGAACACTGAAGCTTTCTTT
abundance: many; v_gene: TRBV5-5; d_gene: .; j_gene: TRBJ2-7; CDR3aa: CASSFLGNYEQYF; CDR3nt: TGTGCCAGCAGCTTCCTGGGAAACTACGAGCAGTACTTC
abundance: .; v_gene: TRBV7-6; d_gene: TRBD2; j_gene: TRBJ2-2; CDR3aa: CASSPLAGGLDTGELFF; CDR3nt: TGTGCCAGCAGTCCTCTAGCGGGAGGGCTGGACACCGGGGAGCTGTTTTTT
abundance: many; v_gene: TRBV10-3; d_gene: .; j_gene: TRBJ2-5; CDR3aa: CAISESGDPQETQYF; CDR3nt: TGTGCCATCAGTGAGTCAGGGGACCCCCAAGAGACCCAGTACTTC
abundance: .; v_gene: TRBV3-1; d_gene: .; j_gene: TRBJ1-1; CDR3aa: CASRQGKGLKGADEAFF; CDR3nt: TGTGCCAGCAGACAAGGCAAGGGGCTGAAGGGCGCCGATGAAGCTTTCTTT
abundance: .; v_gene: TRBV5-6; d_gene: TRBD2; j_gene: TRBJ2-5; CDR3aa: CASRIAGVQETQYF; CDR3nt: TGTGCCAGCCGGATAGCGGGAGTCCAAGAGACCCAGTACTTC
abundance: .; v_gene: TRBV28; d_gene: TRBD1; j_gene: TRBJ2-7; CDR3aa: CASRKGTGTYEQYF; CDR3nt: TGTGCCAGTCGCAAAGGGACAGGGACCTACGAGCAGTACTTC
abundance: .; v_gene: TRBV20-1; d_gene: .; j_gene: TRBJ1-2; CDR3aa: CSARWAGDYGYTF; CDR3nt: TGCAGTGCTAGATGGGCAGGGGACTATGGCTACACCTTC